This T cell receptor beta chain is drawn from a study of blood T cell repertoires in COVID-19. About the study: T cells, B-cell-depleted T cells, or PBMCs supplied cDNA or gDNA.

Germline V gene lookup returns CDR1 MNHNY and CDR2 SVGAGI (reference sequence). Deletions cut 0 bases from V and 1 base from J, with 6 bases between. The CDR3 length is 15 residues. This clone was found once. Per the authors' pipeline: Nucleated cell counts were estimated from reference gene primer amplification. Clones were read by immunoSEQ multiplex PCR, and TCRdb kept only the in-frame ones, dropping some. V and J calls and clone size are given by that table; D and trimming were obtained from the DNA. The table includes 220,000 or so clones, 60% to 85% detected once. The receptor comes from a woman in her sixties or seventies with acute or convalescent COVID-19. Sequencing was carried out using peripheral blood. The rearrangement links TRBV6-6 to TRBJ2-2; no clear D. CDR3 sequence reads: CASSYSSRNTGELFF. CDR3 nucleotides: TGTGCCAGCAGTTACTCTAGCCGGAACACCGGGGAGCTGTTTTTT.